Listed below are T cell receptor beta chains from one sample, sequenced in a study of blood T cell repertoires in COVID-19. Libraries were prepared by immunoSEQ multiplex PCR; TCRdb keeps only in-frame clonotypes and omits some of them. The data hold tens of thousands of clones, with less than 85% observed a single time. The sample taken for sequencing was peripheral blood. The source of these receptors is a human donor in a cohort sampled during active COVID-19. The CDR3 runs from the conserved cysteine through the conserved F or W. The order of the fields is V gene, D gene, J gene, clone size, CDR3 DNA, CDR3 protein. D genes are given only for firm matches. Size is omitted from some rows. Given values are once, few, many or a class for expanded clones.

>TRBV27|NA|TRBJ1-1|once
TGTGCCAGCAGTTTAAACGCGCAAGCAGGGACTGAAGCTTTCTTT
CASSLNAQAGTEAFF
>TRBV7-3|NA|TRBJ2-7|NA
TGTGCCAGCAGCAGGGTCGGAGGAACCCTTTACGAGCAGTACTTC
CASSRVGGTLYEQYF
>TRBV29-1|NA|TRBJ2-5|NA
TGCAGCGTATCCGGGGTTGAAGAGACCCAGTACTTC
CSVSGVEETQYF
>TRBV24-1|TRBD1|TRBJ1-4|NA
TGTGCCACCAGTGATTCCGACAGGGCAGAACTGTTTTTT
CATSDSDRAELFF
>TRBV3-1/TRBV3-2|TRBD2|TRBJ2-5|NA
TGTGCCAGCAGCCCCCTCCCCGGGCGGGAGGGCCAAGAGACCCAGTACTTC
CASSPLPGREGQETQYF
>TRBV30|TRBD1|TRBJ2-5|once
TGTGCCTGGATTACAGGGGGGAAGACCCAGTACTTC
CAWITGGKTQYF
>TRBV11-1|TRBD2|TRBJ2-7|NA
TGTGCCAGCAGCTTAGTGCGGGGGGCGCAGTACTTC
CASSLVRGAQYF
>TRBV5-1|NA|TRBJ1-6|NA
TGCGCCAGCAGCTTGCAGGGGCGTGATAATTCACCCCTCCACTTT
CASSLQGRDNSPLHF
>TRBV5-1|TRBD2|TRBJ2-3|NA
TGCGCCAGCAGCTTATGGCGGCCGGGACTAGCGGGAGGGCCTTTGTCAGATACGCAGTATTTT
CASSLWRPGLAGGPLSDTQYF
>TRBV5-8|NA|TRBJ2-5|NA
TGTGCCAGCACACGGGGCCAAGAGACCCAGTACTTC
CASTRGQETQYF
>TRBV5-1|NA|TRBJ1-4|NA
TGCGCCAGCAGCTTGACAGCTTCTAATGAAAAACTGTTTTTT
CASSLTASNEKLFF
>TRBV19|NA|TRBJ1-4|NA
TGTGCCAGTAGTACGACTGGACACGGTAATGAAAAACTGTTTTTT
CASSTTGHGNEKLFF
>TRBV10-2|NA|TRBJ2-5|NA
TGCGCCAGCAGTCCAATCGGGTGGGAAGAGACCCAGTACTTC
CASSPIGWEETQYF
>TRBV11-2|TRBD1|TRBJ1-5|NA
TGTGCCAGCAGCTTAGCAGGGACAGGGGGCAATCAGCCCCAGCATTTT
CASSLAGTGGNQPQHF
>TRBV6-2/TRBV6-3|TRBD2|TRBJ2-1|NA
TGTGCCAGCAGTTACTCTTTCTGGCGGGGGGTCTACAATGAGCAGTTCTTC
CASSYSFWRGVYNEQFF
>TRBV28|NA|TRBJ2-7|NA
TGTGCCAGCAGAAAGGACTTCCCGACGGGCGAGCAGTACTTC
CASRKDFPTGEQYF
>TRBV2|NA|TRBJ1-2|once
TGTGCCAGCAGTGAAGCGGACTACTATGGCTACACCTTC
CASSEADYYGYTF
>TRBV6-4|NA|TRBJ1-1|NA
TGTGCCAGCAGTCGGACTGGGTCGAGTGAAGCTTTCTTT
CASSRTGSSEAFF
>TRBV7-9|TRBD1|TRBJ2-5|NA
TGTGCCAGCTCGACAGGGGTGAGGGAAGAGACCCAGTACTTC
CASSTGVREETQYF
>TRBV6-5|NA|TRBJ1-1|once
TGTGCCAGCAGTCCCGGGACACCGAACACTGAAGCTTTCTTT
CASSPGTPNTEAFF
>TRBV5-1|TRBD1|TRBJ2-7|NA
TGCGCCAGCAGCTCCGGGACAGCCGTCGACGAGCAGTACTTC
CASSSGTAVDEQYF
>TRBV7-9|NA|TRBJ2-7|NA
TGTGCCAGCAGCCCCAATCTAGCAAGGCACGAGCAGTACTTC
CASSPNLARHEQYF
>TRBV20-1|TRBD2|TRBJ2-3|NA
TGCAGTGCTAGTAGACTAGCGGGAGACGCAGATACGCAGTATTTT
CSASRLAGDADTQYF
>TRBV5-4|TRBD1|TRBJ1-6|NA
TGTGCCAGCAGCTCGGGACAGGGAAGGGGAACTTCACCCCTCCACTTT
CASSSGQGRGTSPLHF
>TRBV5-1|NA|TRBJ2-5|NA
TGCGCCAGCAGGATGCTACAGGGTCATGAGGAGACCCAGTACTTC
CASRMLQGHEETQYF
>TRBV7-3|NA|TRBJ1-2|few
TGTGCCAGCAGCGAGAGCGTTAACTATGGCTACACCTTC
CASSESVNYGYTF
>TRBV7-6|TRBD1|TRBJ2-5|NA
TGTGCCAGCAGCTTAACGACAGGGTCGCAGACCCAGTACTTC
CASSLTTGSQTQYF
>TRBV28|TRBD2|TRBJ2-7|NA
TGTGCCAGCCAAAGCGGGAGGAGCTCCTACGAGCAGTACTTC
CASQSGRSSYEQYF
>TRBV5-1|TRBD1|TRBJ1-4|NA
TGCGCCAGCAGCAATGGGACAGGGGGGAGAAGAGAAAAACTGTTTTTT
CASSNGTGGRREKLFF
>TRBV11-2|TRBD1|TRBJ2-1|NA
TGTGCCAGCAGCCCGCTTCGGACAGGGGGCTACAATGAGCAGTTCTTC
CASSPLRTGGYNEQFF
>TRBV5-1|TRBD2|TRBJ2-5|NA
TGCGCCAGCAGCTTCGCTAGCGGGAGGCCGGAGGTGGGCGAGACCCAGTACTTC
CASSFASGRPEVGETQYF
>TRBV28|TRBD1|TRBJ1-2|NA
TGTGCCAGCAGTTCCTACAGGGGTGGCTACACCTTC
CASSSYRGGYTF
>TRBV7-2|NA|TRBJ2-3|once
TGTGCCAGCAGCTTACGGTGGGGGGGCACAGATACGCAGTATTTT
CASSLRWGGTDTQYF
>TRBV5-4|TRBD2|TRBJ2-5|NA
TGTGCCACTAGCGGGGGCGCCCGGGAGACCCAGTACTTC
CATSGGARETQYF
>TRBV7-3|NA|TRBJ2-1|NA
TGTGCCAGCAGCTTACTAGGGGCGGGGTACAATGAGCAGTTCTTC
CASSLLGAGYNEQFF
>TRBV5-4|NA|TRBJ2-4|NA
TGTGCCAGCAGCTTGGATGGGGGGGCAGCCAAAAACATTCAGTACTTC
CASSLDGGAAKNIQYF
>TRBV2|NA|TRBJ2-7|once
TGTGCCAGCAGGTGGGCAGGTCCCTACGAGCAGTACTTC
CASRWAGPYEQYF
>TRBV6-5|TRBD1|TRBJ1-5|NA
TGTGCCAGCAGAGGGGACAGGGGGATGGATCAGCCCCAGCATTTT
CASRGDRGMDQPQHF
>TRBV27|NA|TRBJ2-6|NA
TGTGCCAGCAGTTTATTCCCCACAGGGACGAGCTCTGGGGCCAACGTCCTGACTTTC
CASSLFPTGTSSGANVLTF
>TRBV18|NA|TRBJ1-2|NA
TGTGCCAGCTCACCGCCTCTGGGAGGCTATGGCTACACCTTC
CASSPPLGGYGYTF
>TRBV3-1/TRBV3-2|NA|TRBJ1-3|NA
TGTGCCAGCAGCCTTAATCGGTACAGGGCCAACCTCCGGGGAAACACCATATATTTT
CASSLNRYRANLRGNTIYF
>TRBV30|TRBD1|TRBJ1-2|NA
TGTGCCTGGAGGGACAGGAACTATGGCTACACCTTC
CAWRDRNYGYTF
>TRBV12-5|NA|TRBJ2-7|few
TGTGCTAGTGGTTTGCCTCGCGGCTACGAGCAGTACTTC
CASGLPRGYEQYF
>TRBV7-2|TRBD1|TRBJ1-2|NA
TGTGCCAGCAGCTTAGGACAGGGTGTATATGGCTACACCTTC
CASSLGQGVYGYTF
>TRBV5-6|TRBD1|TRBJ2-7|NA
TGTGCCAGCAGCCCGGGACAGAGAACCTACGAGCAGTACTTC
CASSPGQRTYEQYF
>TRBV5-1|TRBD1|TRBJ2-7|NA
TGCGCCAGCAGCTTGAGAGAAAGTGCGCAGGGGGCGCGTCACGAGCAGTACTTC
CASSLRESAQGARHEQYF
>TRBV9|TRBD2|TRBJ2-5|NA
TGTGCCAGCAGCGTAGGGGCTAGCGGGATGGGGGAAGAGACCCAGTACTTC
CASSVGASGMGEETQYF
>TRBV7-2|TRBD2|TRBJ2-5|NA
TGTGCCAGCAGCTTTAGCGGGGGGACACAAGAGACCCAGTACTTC
CASSFSGGTQETQYF
>TRBV27|TRBD1|TRBJ2-1|NA
TGTGCCAGCAGTTTTATGGGACAGGGGAACAATGAGCAGTTCTTC
CASSFMGQGNNEQFF
>TRBV9|NA|TRBJ1-1|few
TGTGCCAGCAGCGTAGAACTCAACACTGAAGCTTTCTTT
CASSVELNTEAFF
>TRBV11-2|TRBD2|TRBJ2-7|few
TGTGCCAGCAGCTTAGTGGCGGGAGCTCACGAGCAGTACTTC
CASSLVAGAHEQYF
>TRBV6-5|NA|TRBJ2-7|NA
TGTGCCAGCAGTTACTCTTCTACTAGATCCTACGAGCAGTACTTC
CASSYSSTRSYEQYF
>TRBV19|TRBD1|TRBJ1-6|NA
TGTGCCACCCGGGACAGGGGAAAATCACCCCTCCACTTT
CATRDRGKSPLHF
>TRBV27|TRBD1|TRBJ2-2|NA
TGTGCCAGCAAATTAAGAGGGACAGGGGGCCACTTGAACACCGGGGAGCTGTTTTTT
CASKLRGTGGHLNTGELFF
>TRBV6-6|NA|TRBJ1-1|NA
TGTGCCAGTTTTGCGGGACTAAATCTCTGGGACACTGAAGCTTTCTTT
CASFAGLNLWDTEAFF